Each of the 14 T cell receptor beta chains below was sequenced from the same sample in a study of vaccination and CD4 T cells after COVID-19. Antigen specificity for these receptors is unknown. Documented treatment: roughly 10-day PBMC culture with coronavirus spike peptide pools or control peptides (ViraFEST assay). Cultured CD4+ T-cell DNA underwent Oncomine TCR Beta short-read sequencing. TCRdb reanalysed the PCR reads using MiXCR and keeps one entry per CDR3 protein. The table includes over 15,000 distinct CDR3 sequences, around half detected once. The starting material was CD4+ T cells from blood, cultured in vitro, obtained before SARS-CoV-2 vaccination. The receptors shown here come from a human donor who had recovered from COVID-19.

The chain couples TRBV12-3 or TRBV12-4 to TRBJ1-2; D is perhaps TRBD1 (5 bases). The V gene lost 3 bases and the J gene lost 7 bases, with 18 bases spanning the gap. The CDR3 has 15 amino acids. CDR3 in amino acids: CASSFGAGRGGGYTF. Here the CDR3 DNA reads TGTGCCAGCAGTTTTGGGGCAGGGCGCGGAGGTGGCTACACCTTC.

This chain joins TRBV6-1 and TRBJ2-5; TRBD2 agrees at 9 bases. The length of the CDR3 is 16 residues. Germline V CDR1 and CDR2: MNHNS, SASEGT. V shed 6 bases, J shed 5 bases, and the junction held 13 bases outside the gene matches. The chain's CDR3 is CASRSHQASGMETQYF. CDR3 nucleotides: TGTGCCAGCAGGTCTCACCAGGCTAGCGGGATGGAGACCCAGTACTTC.

The V call is TRBV4-1, the J call TRBJ1-6; D is uncertain. CDR3 length equals 19 residues. V lost 4 bases to trimming and J lost 0 bases, with 19 bases between them. CDR1 is MGHRA and CDR2 is YSYEKL in the germline V gene. CDR3 amino acids: CASSLDSRPGNSYNSPLHF. The CDR3 DNA follows: TGCGCCAGCAGCCTAGACTCAAGGCCAGGAAACTCCTATAATTCACCCCTCCACTTT.

V usage is TRBV28 and J usage is TRBJ1-4; D is possibly TRBD1 (5 bases). Germline CDR1 MDHEN, CDR2 SYDVKM. This CDR3 contains 13 residues. V was shortened by 6 bases and J by 8 bases, with 13 bases between the two germline ends. CDR3 DNA: TGTGCCAGCAGGTTCCAGGGAGGCGAAAAACTGTTTTTT. It specifies CASRFQGGEKLFF.

This clonotype was found a few times. The chain has TRBV10-3 and TRBJ1-5; D possibly corresponds to TRBD1 (5 bases). V was pared by 3 bases and J by 0 bases, with 9 bases between. The CDR3 consists of 15 residues. In germline, CDR1 is ENHRY, CDR2 SYGVKD. Here the CDR3 reads CAISEGADSNQPQHF. CDR3 DNA: TGTGCCATCAGTGAAGGGGCGGATAGCAATCAGCCCCAGCATTTT.

As DNA, the CDR3 is TGCAGTGCTAGCCCTGGACGGCCCTCTTTCACAGATACGCAGTATTTT. Protein sequence: CSASPGRPSFTDTQYF. This rearrangement joins TRBV20-1 to TRBJ2-3, with unresolved D. The V and J ends lost 3 bases and 2 bases respectively, with 18 bases between them. CDR1 and CDR2 (germline): DFQATT, SNEGSKA (reference sequence). This CDR3 contains 16 residues.

The chain recombines TRBV7-9 with TRBJ2-2, with a possible D match to TRBD2 (5 bases). CDR1 is SEHNR and CDR2 is FQNEAQ in the germline V gene (reference sequence). V gave up 2 bases and J gave up 4 bases, with 8 bases separating them. The CDR3 is 14 amino acids. This CDR3 is CASSLLASTGELFF. The CDR3, as DNA: TGTGCCAGCAGCTTACTAGCTAGCACCGGGGAGCTGTTTTTT.

The J gene is TRBJ2-7, the V gene TRBV2; no clear D gene. The germline V gene encodes CDR1 SNHLY and CDR2 FYNNEI. V gave up 4 bases and J gave up 0 bases, with 10 bases separating them. The CDR3 is 14 amino acids. The CDR3 sequence: CASSAGFYSYEQYF. The CDR3 nucleotides read TGTGCCAGCAGTGCTGGGTTCTACTCCTACGAGCAGTACTTC.

Only a few counts were recorded for this clonotype. The CDR3 DNA reads as TGCAGTGCTGGGGACAGGGGGCTGAACACTGAAGCTTTCTTT. Amino acids: CSAGDRGLNTEAFF. The rearrangement links TRBV20-1 to TRBJ1-1; the match to TRBD1 covers 12 bases. Trimming at V came to 5 bases and at J to 0 bases, leaving 1 base not matched to a gene. The germline V gene encodes CDR1 DFQATT and CDR2 SNEGSKA (reference sequence). CDR3 length: 14 amino acids.

The rearrangement uses TRBV20-1 and TRBJ2-1; D is perhaps TRBD2 (5 bases). This CDR3 spans 16 amino acids. Germline V gene data show CDR1 as DFQATT and CDR2 as SNEGSKA (reference sequence). The CDR3 region is CSAQASWESSYNEQFF. The CDR3 bases are TGCAGCGCCCAGGCCTCGTGGGAGAGCTCCTACAATGAGCAGTTCTTC.

The chain recombines TRBV20-1 with TRBJ1-2; weak D call: TRBD1 (5 bases). Germline V gives CDR1 DFQATT, CDR2 SNEGSKA (reference sequence). The CDR3 extends over 11 amino acids. Trimming took 7 bases from V and 3 from J, leaving 9 bases between them. The CDR3 sequence is CSEPGDYGYTF. The DNA of the CDR3 is TGCAGTGAGCCGGGGGACTATGGCTACACCTTC.

This clonotype was found a few times. This chain uses TRBV7-2 with TRBJ2-3; no firm D call. The V end was cut by 2 bases, the J end by 4 bases, with 13 bases between. From germline, CDR1 is SGHTA and CDR2 FQGNSA. The CDR3 has 15 residues. The CDR3 nucleotides are TGTGCCAGCAGCTTATTTGGAGATCGAGCAGATACGCAGTATTTT. It encodes CASSLFGDRADTQYF.

This clonotype was counted a single time. V gene TRBV20-1 combines with J gene TRBJ2-3, with a tentative D call TRBD2 (7 bases). The CDR3 spans 15 residues. The V gene's germline CDR1 is DFQATT and CDR2 SNEGSKA (reference sequence). V lost 0 bases, J lost 7 bases, and 17 bases lay in between. CDR3 nucleotide sequence: TGCAGTGCTAGAGATGGGGGGCGGGAGAGGCATACGCAGTATTTT. Protein: CSARDGGRERHTQYF.

The J gene is TRBJ2-3, the V gene TRBV14; 11 nucleotides line up with TRBD2. The ends lost 0 bases at V and 2 bases at J; junction bases unmatched: 4. CDR3 length: 17 amino acids. Germline-derived CDR1 and CDR2 are SGHDN and FVKESK. CDR3 amino acids: CASSQDLAGGATDTQYF. CDR3 DNA sequence: TGTGCCAGCAGCCAAGACTTAGCGGGGGGGGCCACAGATACGCAGTATTTT.